The 2 T cell receptor beta chains below all came from one sample that was sequenced in a study of blood T cell repertoires in COVID-19. The repertoire was sequenced with immunoSEQ multiplex PCR; TCRdb's copy has only in-frame clones and lacks some. The profile shows 200,000 to 300,000 clones, about 88% of them singletons. The sequencing sample was made of peripheral blood. The receptors were gathered from a woman aged 55-75 years with COVID-19, enrolled during active disease.

The chain couples TRBV6-5 to TRBJ1-1; D is perhaps TRBD1 (5 bases). Trimming cost V 8 bases and J 1 base, with 11 bases left between them. This CDR3 is built from 13 residues. Germline V CDR1 and CDR2: MNHEY, SVGAGI. CDR3 sequence: CASQAGGNTEAFF. The CDR3 DNA is TGTGCCAGCCAAGCCGGGGGGAACACTGAAGCTTTCTTT.

Only one count was recorded for this clone. The chain has TRBV6-1 and TRBJ1-2; D not certain. Germline V CDR1 and CDR2: MNHNS, SASEGT. V lost 0 bases, J lost 7 bases, and 12 bases lay in between. The CDR3 runs 14 residues. The CDR3 region is CASSEASGRVGYTF. CDR3 nucleotide sequence: TGTGCCAGCAGTGAAGCCTCCGGGAGGGTTGGCTACACCTTC.